Each of the 15 T cell receptor beta chains below was sequenced from the same sample in a study of OX40 agonist ivuxolimab in advanced cancers. Library preparation used the immunoSEQ multiplex PCR assay. The table comes from immuneACCESS by way of TCRdb, which keeps in-frame sequences with V and J called. Part of the clones is missing from these tables; in studies checked, under half for an unresolved V gene and the rest for unknown reasons. The sample table records over 85,000 clones; 85% to 95% of these occur just once. Together, the top ten hold around 0.25% of the sample. The source was CD4+ or CD8+ T cells sorted from blood, collected in a trial of the OX40 agonist ivuxolimab. The source is an adult with an advanced solid tumor such as melanoma, head and neck, liver or kidney cancer.

The CDR3 sequence is CASSLVTETYEQFF. DNA of the CDR3: TGTGCCAGCAGCTTAGTTACTGAGACCTATGAGCAGTTCTTC. The chain has TRBV11-2 and TRBJ2-1, with D uncertain. Trimming removed 1 base from V and 8 bases from J, with 12 bases in between. The CDR3 totals 14 residues. CDR1 is SGHAT, CDR2 FQNNGV, per germline.

J is TRBJ2-7 and V is TRBV11-2; the D is unclear. The germline V gene encodes CDR1 SGHAT and CDR2 FQNNGV. Trimming left V 2 bases short and J 3 bases short, with 11 bases between. The CDR3 extends over 14 amino acids. The CDR3 DNA reads TGTGCCAGCAGCTTAACCACGACAAGCTACGAGCAGTACTTC. This codes for CASSLTTTSYEQYF.

This sequence joins TRBV6-1 and TRBJ1-5, with TRBD1 as a possible D gene (5 bases). This CDR3 region has 18 residues. Germline loops: CDR1 MNHNS, CDR2 SASEGT. The ends were cut back, 0 bases at V and 7 bases at J, with 22 bases in the middle. The CDR3 nucleotides are TGTGCCAGCAGTGAAGCGAGGGGAGGTACAACCTGGTGGCAGCCCCAGCATTTT. Its protein product is CASSEARGGTTWWQPQHF.

This clone appeared a few times. The rearrangement joins TRBV4-3 to TRBJ1-5, with no clear D. The V and J ends lost 0 bases and 5 bases respectively, with 5 bases between them. The CDR3 is 13 amino acids. Per the germline V gene, CDR1 is LGHNA and CDR2 is YSLEER. In nucleotides, the CDR3 is TGCGCCAGCAGCCAAGATTGGGATCAGCCCCAGCATTTT. Its translation is CASSQDWDQPQHF.

DNA of the CDR3: TGTGCCAGCAGATCGTCCGTAGCCCGAGCTAACTATGGCTACACCTTC. Encoded protein: CASRSSVARANYGYTF. The chain employs TRBV5-8 and TRBJ1-2, with D uncertain. V was pared by 5 bases and J by 0 bases, with 17 bases between. The CDR3 consists of 16 residues. Germline-derived CDR1 and CDR2 are SGHTS and YDEGEE.

This clone was recorded only once. V gene TRBV30 combines with J gene TRBJ2-5; perhaps D is TRBD1 or TRBD2 (5 bases each). Germline V gene data show CDR1 as GTSNPN and CDR2 as SVGIG (reference sequence). This CDR3 contains 11 residues. V was clipped by 5 bases and J by 2 bases, with 6 bases between them. CDR3 sequence: CAWGGQETQYF. Here the CDR3 DNA reads TGTGCCTGGGGGGGTCAAGAGACCCAGTACTTC.

The rearrangement uses TRBV5-4 and TRBJ2-3; TRBD2 aligns across 7 bases. Trimming cost V 4 bases and J 3 bases; bases outside gene matches: 8. The CDR3 loop spans 15 amino acids. Germline-derived CDR1 and CDR2 are SGHNT and YYREEE (reference sequence). The CDR3 DNA reads TGTGCCAGCAGCGACGGGAGGCCCAGAACAGATACGCAGTATTTT. Amino acid sequence: CASSDGRPRTDTQYF.

V usage is TRBV4-3 and J usage is TRBJ1-3; D might be TRBD1 (5 bases). The V gene lost 1 base and the J gene lost 3 bases, with 7 bases spanning the gap. Germline V gene sequence: CDR1 LGHNA, CDR2 YSLEER. The CDR3 loop spans 14 amino acids. The chain's CDR3 is CASSQVGGGNTIYF. CDR3 coding DNA: TGCGCCAGCAGCCAAGTTGGGGGTGGAAACACCATATATTTT.

J is TRBJ1-2 and V is TRBV4-3; weak D call: TRBD1 (6 bases). The length of the CDR3 is 15 residues. CDR1 is LGHNA and CDR2 is YSLEER in the germline V gene. Between the trimmed V and J ends, which lost 0 bases and 3 bases, there was a span of 11 bases. CDR3 sequence (DNA): TGCGCCAGCAGCCAAGAGGGGGCGGCTCACTATGGCTACACCTTC. Protein sequence: CASSQEGAAHYGYTF.

V gene TRBV30 combines with J gene TRBJ2-5; the D gene is possibly TRBD1 (6 bases). CDR1 GTSNPN and CDR2 SVGIG come from the germline V gene (reference sequence). There are 13 residues in the CDR3. Between the trimmed V and J ends, which lost 4 bases and 0 bases, there was a span of 9 bases. The CDR3: CAWMGTYQETQYF. As DNA, the CDR3 is TGTGCCTGGATGGGGACATACCAAGAGACCCAGTACTTC.

The rearrangement joins TRBV2 to TRBJ1-3; no definite D call. This CDR3 has 15 residues. In germline, CDR1 is SNHLY, CDR2 FYNNEI. V was cut by 4 bases and J by 0 bases, with 10 bases left in between. The CDR3 DNA reads TGTGCCAGCAGTGTGGAGGGTGGCTCTGGAAACACCATATATTTT. Its protein is CASSVEGGSGNTIYF.

Here the CDR3 reads CASSLLAGGTSTDTQYF. The CDR3 nucleotides are TGTGCCAGCAGCTTACTAGCGGGAGGGACGAGCACAGATACGCAGTATTTT. The chain uses TRBV7-9 and TRBJ2-3, with 12 bases identical to TRBD2. Germline CDR1 SEHNR, CDR2 FQNEAQ (reference sequence). CDR3 size: 17 residues. Trimming cost V 2 bases and J 0 bases; bases outside gene matches: 3.

The table lists this clone with a few counts. The CDR3 loop is CAWSIYGTQHF. The CDR3, as DNA: TGTGCCTGGAGTATATACGGGACCCAGCATTTT. This chain uses TRBV30 with TRBJ1-5; D uncertain. Germline CDR1 reads GTSNPN; CDR2 reads SVGIG (reference sequence). Deletions cut 2 bases from V and 11 bases from J, with 10 bases between. This CDR3 spans 11 amino acids.

This sequence joins TRBV9 and TRBJ1-4, with 7 bases identical to TRBD1. CDR1 SGDLS and CDR2 YYNGEE come from the germline V gene. The CDR3 has 14 amino acids. Germline trimming cut 2 bases from V and 7 bases from J; bases unmatched to any gene: 5. The CDR3 DNA reads as TGTGCCAGCAGCGTCCGGGACAGCGGTGAAAAACTGTTTTTT. This encodes CASSVRDSGEKLFF.

The gene calls are TRBV11-2 and TRBJ2-7; D unclear. Trimming shortened V by 5 bases and J by 6 bases, and 11 bases separated the two germline ends. The CDR3 is made up of 12 amino acids. From germline, CDR1 is SGHAT and CDR2 FQNNGV. The CDR3 loop is CASSPALGEQYF. CDR3 DNA sequence: TGTGCCAGCAGCCCAGCTCTCGGCGAGCAGTACTTC.